The text below deals with one TCR beta chain. Antigen: not known. This sample was included in a study of shared clonotypes between healthy human individuals. Notes on the study in general: Sequencing of the sorted subsets was shown by rarefaction to be incomplete despite large depth. Apart from blood, nothing was sampled; tissue repertoires likely differ.

Per germline, CDR1 MDHEN and CDR2 SYDVKM. This CDR3 contains 14 residues. Sequenced by immunoSEQ multiplex PCR; TCRdb stores in-frame clones only, minus some. This sample has roughly 2.2 million clones, with 80% to 95% found just once. A CD45RA-negative memory subset and a CD45RA+ naive subset were separated from the CD4+ cells. Sequencing used naive CD4+ T cells from PBMCs. The subset was: CD45RA+ positively selected. The TCR sequence derives from a man in his late teens or twenties in good health. Some clones in this sample may be carry-over from other donors' samples. The chain employs TRBV28 and TRBJ2-5; D gene uncertain. The tail of the sequence fits TRBJ2-7 better, so the J call may be wrong. DNA of the CDR3: TGTGCCAGCAGCCCCCCCGACCGCCTCTACGAGCAGTACTTC. Translating gives CASSPPDRLYEQYF.